The clone carrying this T cell receptor (beta chain) was observed many times. Its antigen is undetermined. CDR3 length: 16 amino acids. Germline trimming cut 0 bases from V and 1 base from J; bases unmatched to any gene: 4. CDR1 SGHRS and CDR2 YFSETQ come from the germline V gene. These data come from a study of neurological immune-mediated disorders. The study, taken as a whole, reports: According to phylogenetic grouping, one related-CDR3 cluster, a possible signature, contained the repertoires of 18 of 34 multiple sclerosis patients. Expansion of TCR clones was greatest in HTLV-1-associated myelopathy and smallest in multiple sclerosis, where it fell below that of healthy controls.

By 5'RACE with 10-nucleotide random UMIs, the cDNA was made. TCRdb itself ran the 5' RACE reads through MiXCR, one entry per CDR3 protein. The table has about 50,000 distinct CDR3 sequences, around 3.4% seen once. Unsorted libraries were derived from 2 million PBMCs stored at -80 C. The receptor was derived from a man aged 35-49 years with multiple sclerosis. V usage is TRBV5-1 and J usage is TRBJ2-3; TRBD2 matches 8 bases. Sample: PBMCs. This CDR3 reads CASSLAGRGGTDTQYF. As DNA, the CDR3 is TGCGCCAGCAGCTTGGCCGGGAGGGGGGGCACAGATACGCAGTATTTT.